This TCR beta chain is drawn from a study of post-analysis software for immune sequencing data. This clonotype turned up a few times. Its antigen is unknown. Libraries were made from TCR beta cDNA, and they carried unique molecular identifiers. Out of about 1 to 11 million T cells, 470,000 or so cDNA molecules were generated. TCRdb re-called the PCR reads through MiXCR, storing one row per CDR3 protein. The sample has approximately 360,000 distinct CDR3 sequences, around 33% seen once. CDR3 length equals 13 residues. Trimming cost V 7 bases and J 5 bases; bases outside gene matches: 5. Germline-derived CDR1 and CDR2 are LNHDA and SQIVND (reference sequence). General study points: Patients carried several TRBV segments more frequently than controls did, and TRBV5-6, TRBV5-1 and TRBV20-1 were among them. Compared against controls, patients with multiple sclerosis displayed significantly lower normalized Chao1 diversity.

The rearrangement links TRBV19 to TRBJ2-3; 8 bases agree with TRBD2. The receptor's source is a girl aged 10-17 years with multiple sclerosis. Material: blood. The DNA of the CDR3 is TGTGCCAGTACGGCTAGCGGGCAAGATACGCAGTATTTT. Translating gives CASTASGQDTQYF.